This T cell receptor (beta chain) was sequenced during a study of T-cell reconstitution after alpha-beta-depleted transplantation in children. V gave up 5 bases and J gave up 4 bases; unmatched junction bases: 9. The CDR3 totals 15 residues. In germline, CDR1 is SGHAT, CDR2 FQDESV (reference sequence). Preparation of the TCRbeta library was carried out with unique molecular identifiers. TCRdb fed the PCR reads into MiXCR, producing one record per CDR3 protein. The table lists roughly 590,000 distinct CDR3 sequences, 16% of them singletons. This clonotype has more than one count but fewer than ten. The sequence came from a human donor who donated a stem cell graft to a child with acute myeloid leukemia. Sequenced material: PBMCs from the stem cell graft donor, taken from the stem cell graft. V usage is TRBV11-1 and J usage is TRBJ2-7; 9 positions agree with TRBD1. The CDR3 nucleotides read TGTGCCAGCAGCCGACCGGGACAGGGCGTGTACGAGCAGTACTTC. It specifies CASSRPGQGVYEQYF.